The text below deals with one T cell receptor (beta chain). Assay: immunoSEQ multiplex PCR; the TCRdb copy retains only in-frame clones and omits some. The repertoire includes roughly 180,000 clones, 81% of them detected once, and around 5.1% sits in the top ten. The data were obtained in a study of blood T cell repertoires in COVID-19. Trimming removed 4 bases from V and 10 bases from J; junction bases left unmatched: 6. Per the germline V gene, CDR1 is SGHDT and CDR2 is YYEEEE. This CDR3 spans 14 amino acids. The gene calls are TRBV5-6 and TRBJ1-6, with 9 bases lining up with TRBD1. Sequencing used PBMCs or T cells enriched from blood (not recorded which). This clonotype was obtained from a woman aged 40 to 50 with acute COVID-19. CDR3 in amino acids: CASSPGQGYSPLHF. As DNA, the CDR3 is TGTGCCAGCAGCCCTGGACAGGGGTACTCACCCCTCCACTTT.